The 26 T cell receptor beta chains reported below all come from one sample, sequenced in a study of cytomegalovirus exposure and HLA in healthy donors. Primers for the PCR totalled 60 Vbeta and 13 Jbeta. The protocol was immunoSEQ multiplex PCR, while the TCRdb copy is restricted to in-frame clones and leaves out a portion. The profile shows roughly 150,000 clones, around 75% of them singletons. The sequenced material came from PBMCs. These receptors were taken from a man aged 18 to 29 in good health and CMV-seropositive.

CDR3 sequence reads: CASSTTGAGRRYEQYF. DNA of the CDR3: TGTGCCAGCAGCACTACAGGGGCAGGCCGGCGATACGAGCAGTACTTC. The V and J genes are TRBV7-2 and TRBJ2-7; 7 bases are a match to TRBD1. The CDR3 has 16 amino acids. The V gene's germline CDR1 is SGHTA and CDR2 FQGNSA. Trimming cost V 5 bases and J 4 bases; bases outside gene matches: 14.

In this sample, this clone turned up once. This rearrangement joins TRBV28 to TRBJ1-3, with D possibly matching TRBD1 (6 bases). The CDR3 is 17 residues long. Germline V lookup: CDR1 MDHEN, CDR2 SYDVKM. V was shortened by 3 bases and J by 0 bases, with 15 bases between the two germline ends. CDR3 sequence reads: CASSFGGQSHSGNTIYF. In DNA, the CDR3 is TGTGCCAGCAGTTTTGGAGGACAGTCCCACTCTGGAAACACCATATATTTT.

In this sample, this clone turned up a few times. V and J are TRBV5-8 and TRBJ1-1, with a weak D call TRBD1 (6 bases). V was pared by 3 bases and J by 7 bases, with 13 bases between. Germline V gives CDR1 SGHTS, CDR2 YDEGEE. The CDR3 runs to 13 residues. In DNA, the CDR3 is TGTGCCAGCAGCTGGGGAGGGGGAGATGAAGCTTTCTTT. This sequence encodes CASSWGGGDEAFF.

The V call is TRBV5-4, the J call TRBJ1-1, with TRBD1 matching 8 bases. Germline assignment: CDR1 SGHNT and CDR2 YYREEE (reference sequence). This CDR3 has 14 residues. Germline trimming cut 6 bases from V and 10 bases from J; bases unmatched to any gene: 14. The CDR3 DNA reads as TGTGCCAGCATCACGGACAGGGTAGTATCAGGAGCTTTCTTT. This gives the protein CASITDRVVSGAFF.

This clone was counted between two and nine times. This chain uses TRBV29-1 with TRBJ2-1, with 13 nucleotides matching TRBD2. The junction had 9 bases not matched to a gene; V was cut back by 2 bases and J by 8 bases. The CDR3 is 16 amino acids. Germline CDR1 SQVTM, CDR2 ANQGSEA. CDR3 sequence (DNA): TGCAGCGTTGAACGCGGACTAGCGGGAGCTTATTATGAGCAGTTCTTC. It encodes CSVERGLAGAYYEQFF.

The chain combines TRBV7-3 with TRBJ2-2, with a tentative D call TRBD1 (5 bases). The CDR3 has 13 residues. Germline CDR1 and CDR2: SGHTA and FQGTGA. Between the trimmed V and J ends, which lost 5 bases and 6 bases, there was a span of 10 bases. In DNA, the CDR3 is TGTGCCAGCAGCCAAGGGGCAGCCGGGGAGCTGTTTTTT. Protein sequence: CASSQGAAGELFF.

This clone was counted a few times. The chain carries TRBV5-1 and TRBJ1-1, with a tentative D call TRBD1 (5 bases). Germline values: CDR1 SGHRS, CDR2 YFSETQ. Trimming removed 0 bases at V and 5 bases at J, with 14 bases between. CDR3 length equals 15 residues. This CDR3 is CASSLGGVSGTEAFF. The CDR3 DNA reads TGCGCCAGCAGCTTGGGGGGCGTGAGTGGGACTGAAGCTTTCTTT.

The genes are TRBV7-9 and TRBJ2-2, with 8 bases identical to TRBD2. Germline V lookup: CDR1 SEHNR, CDR2 FQNEAQ (reference sequence). This CDR3 contains 15 residues. V shed 1 base, J shed 9 bases, and the junction held 7 bases outside the gene matches. For the CDR3, the DNA is TGTGCCAGCAGCTTAGTTCGGACTAGCCGCCGGGAGCTGTTTTTT. It codes for CASSLVRTSRRELFF.

This CDR3 reads CASSLVDRGSYEQYF. For the CDR3, the DNA is TGTGCCAGCAGCTTAGTAGACAGGGGGTCCTACGAGCAGTACTTC. The rearrangement uses TRBV11-2 and TRBJ2-7, with 9 bases that match TRBD1. The CDR3 is 15 residues long. CDR1 is SGHAT and CDR2 is FQNNGV in the germline V gene. With 1 base clipped from V and 1 base from J, the junction kept 2 bases outside the gene matches.

In DNA form, the CDR3 reads TGTGCCAGCAGTTTAGGGCCATTGAGCTCCTACAATGAGCAGTTCTTC. Translating it yields CASSLGPLSSYNEQFF. J is TRBJ2-1 and V is TRBV27; D remains ambiguous. Germline CDR1 and CDR2: MNHEY and SMNVEV (reference sequence). Trimming removed 2 bases from V and 0 bases from J, with 11 bases in between. The CDR3 spans 16 residues.

The V gene is TRBV5-1, the J gene TRBJ2-7, with D tentatively TRBD2 (5 bases). This CDR3 has 14 amino acids. Per the germline V gene, CDR1 is SGHRS and CDR2 is YFSETQ. V was pared by 0 bases and J by 5 bases, with 12 bases between. The CDR3 region has the DNA TGCGCCAGCAGCTTGGCCCGAGGGTTGGACGAGCAGTACTTC. Protein: CASSLARGLDEQYF.

The chain links TRBV11-3 to TRBJ2-1; 10 positions match TRBD2. CDR3 length equals 13 residues. Germline loops: CDR1 SGHNT, CDR2 YENEEA. V gave up 4 bases and J gave up 9 bases; unmatched junction bases: 3. The CDR3: CASSSRTSGEQFF. CDR3 coding DNA: TGTGCCAGCAGCTCGCGGACTAGCGGTGAGCAGTTCTTC.

This chain connects TRBV27 to TRBJ2-7; 8 bases fit TRBD2. From germline, CDR1 is MNHEY and CDR2 SMNVEV (reference sequence). Losses at the gene ends were 5 bases for V and 6 bases for J; bases not matched to a gene: 15. CDR3 length: 16 amino acids. CDR3 in DNA: TGTGCCAGCAGTCTCCAGGGACTAGTTCAAACGGGCGAGCAGTACTTC. It translates to CASSLQGLVQTGEQYF.

The chain uses TRBV28 and TRBJ2-7, with TRBD1 identical over 7 bases. Losses at the gene ends were 4 bases for V and 7 bases for J; bases not matched to a gene: 10. CDR1 MDHEN and CDR2 SYDVKM come from the germline V gene. There are 14 residues in the CDR3. CDR3 loop: CASSSGGSPREQYF. CDR3 in DNA: TGTGCCAGCAGTTCAGGGGGTTCCCCTCGGGAGCAGTACTTC.

The chain links TRBV2 to TRBJ1-1, with D maybe TRBD1 (5 bases). In germline, CDR1 is SNHLY, CDR2 FYNNEI. Trimming cost V 6 bases and J 0 bases, with 8 bases left between them. The CDR3 has 13 residues. CDR3 DNA sequence: TGTGCCAGCAGGAAGACAGTGAACACTGAAGCTTTCTTT. Translation gives CASRKTVNTEAFF.

This clone appeared a single time. The chain uses TRBV5-4 and TRBJ1-1; 9 bases line up with TRBD1. The ends lost 4 bases at V and 0 bases at J; junction bases unmatched: 7. CDR3 length equals 16 residues. The germline CDR1 and CDR2 sequences are SGHNT and YYREEE (reference sequence). The CDR3 is CASSGGQGTLNTEAFF. The CDR3 DNA follows: TGTGCCAGCAGCGGGGGACAGGGAACCCTGAACACTGAAGCTTTCTTT.

The chain combines TRBV11-2 with TRBJ1-4, with 7 bases that match TRBD1. Trimming cost V 0 bases and J 8 bases; bases outside gene matches: 3. The CDR3 extends over 14 amino acids. Germline V gene lookup returns CDR1 SGHAT and CDR2 FQNNGV. The CDR3: CASSLDRGREKLFF. CDR3 nucleotide sequence: TGTGCCAGCAGCTTAGATAGGGGGCGGGAAAAACTGTTTTTT.

This clone appeared once. One end of the junction is discordant with germline, which a read error may explain. V and J are TRBV7-9 and TRBJ2-7; TRBD2 aligns across 9 bases. The germline gives CDR1 SEHNR, CDR2 FQNEAQ (reference sequence). CDR3 length: 13 amino acids. The CDR3 protein is CASSPGTGLAFIF. DNA for the CDR3: TGTGCCAGCAGCCCGGGAACGGGACTAGCTTTTATCTTC.

The rearrangement joins TRBV9 to TRBJ2-5; TRBD1 aligns across 11 bases. Trimming cost V 3 bases and J 8 bases; bases outside gene matches: 9. From germline, CDR1 is SGDLS and CDR2 YYNGEE. The CDR3 has 15 amino acids. The CDR3 DNA reads as TGTGCCAGCAGCGCCGGGGACAGGGGGACATTAACCCAGTACTTC. Amino acids: CASSAGDRGTLTQYF.

This clone was found a few times. V and J are TRBV7-9 and TRBJ2-1, with D perhaps TRBD1 (6 bases). The CDR3 runs 15 residues. Germline values: CDR1 SEHNR, CDR2 FQNEAQ (reference sequence). V gave up 5 bases and J gave up 4 bases, with 15 bases separating them. The CDR3 is CASSLQGFGYNEQFF. The CDR3, as DNA: TGTGCCAGCAGCCTACAGGGTTTCGGGTACAATGAGCAGTTCTTC.

This chain joins TRBV5-1 and TRBJ2-1; 8 bases map to TRBD2. The CDR3 is 16 amino acids. The ends lost 5 bases at V and 4 bases at J; junction bases unmatched: 11. Germline CDR1 SGHRS, CDR2 YFSETQ. For the CDR3, the DNA is TGCGCCAGCAGTTTACTAGCGGAGGGATTTTACAATGAGCAGTTCTTC. Protein: CASSLLAEGFYNEQFF. Full variable domain (outside the CDR3, taken from reference TRBV5-1 and TRBJ2-1): KAGVTQTPRYLIKTRGQQVTLSCSPISGHRSVSWYQQTPGQGLQFLFEYFSETQRNKGNFPGRFSGRQFSNSRSEMNVSTLELGDSALYLCASSLLAEGFYNEQFFGPGTRLTVL.

The chain joins TRBV28 to TRBJ2-7, with D possibly TRBD2 on 5 matching bases. CDR1 and CDR2 (germline): MDHEN, SYDVKM. V shed 10 bases and J shed 7 bases, with 17 bases lying between them. The CDR3 consists of 12 residues. The CDR3 nucleotides read TGTGCCACCCTCGGAAGCGGCCGGGAGCAGTACTTC. It translates to CATLGSGREQYF.

The chain combines TRBV5-4 with TRBJ2-2; weak D call: TRBD2 (6 bases). Trimming shortened V by 0 bases and J by 0 bases, and 6 bases separated the two germline ends. This CDR3 has 15 residues. Per the germline V gene, CDR1 is SGHNT and CDR2 is YYREEE (reference sequence). The DNA of the CDR3 is TGTGCCAGCAGCTTGGGACTAGCGAACACCGGGGAGCTGTTTTTT. Encoded protein: CASSLGLANTGELFF.

This clone was seen a few times. This chain links TRBV28 with TRBJ1-5; D is unclear. The CDR3 loop spans 13 amino acids. Trimming took off 6 bases at V and 3 bases at J, with 9 bases between the two ends. Germline V CDR1 and CDR2: MDHEN, SYDVKM. In nucleotides, the CDR3 is TGTGCCAGCAGCACTTTATACAATCAGCCCCAGCATTTT. This translates into CASSTLYNQPQHF.

The chain couples TRBV5-1 to TRBJ2-7, with 8 bases aligning to TRBD1. Looked up from germline, CDR1 is SGHRS and CDR2 is YFSETQ. Trimming cost V 2 bases and J 4 bases; bases outside gene matches: 11. There are 16 residues in the CDR3. The CDR3 spells CASSFRQGSTGYEQYF. CDR3 coding DNA: TGCGCCAGCAGCTTTAGACAGGGGTCAACGGGTTACGAGCAGTACTTC.

Notes on this clone: The same CDR3 can be traced to other DNA sequences in this sample. The V gene is TRBV5-6, the J gene TRBJ2-3, with D hard to call. This CDR3 has 10 amino acids. Trimming took 10 bases from V and 6 from J, leaving 9 bases between them. Germline values: CDR1 SGHDT, CDR2 YYEEEE. The CDR3 loop is CAPAGDTQYF. Here the CDR3 DNA reads TGTGCCCCCGCCGGGGATACGCAGTATTTT.